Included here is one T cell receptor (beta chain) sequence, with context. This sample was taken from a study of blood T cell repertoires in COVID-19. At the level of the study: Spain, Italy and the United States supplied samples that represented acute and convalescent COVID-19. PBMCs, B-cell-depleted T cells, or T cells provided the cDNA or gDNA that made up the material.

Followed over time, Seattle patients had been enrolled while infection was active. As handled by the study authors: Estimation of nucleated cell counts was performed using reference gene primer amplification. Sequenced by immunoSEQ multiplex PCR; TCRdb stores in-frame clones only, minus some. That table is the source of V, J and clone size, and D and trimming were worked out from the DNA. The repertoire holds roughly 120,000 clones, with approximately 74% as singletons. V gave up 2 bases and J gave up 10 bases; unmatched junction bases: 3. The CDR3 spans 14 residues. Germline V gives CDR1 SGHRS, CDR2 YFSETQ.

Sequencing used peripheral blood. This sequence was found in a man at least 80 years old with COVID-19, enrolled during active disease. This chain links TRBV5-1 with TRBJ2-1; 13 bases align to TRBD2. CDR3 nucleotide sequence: TGCGCCAGCAGCTTTGGACTAGCGGGAGTAGAGCAGTTCTTC. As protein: CASSFGLAGVEQFF.